This TCR beta chain was sequenced for a study of T cell repertoires in cytomegalovirus infection. Study at large: CMV epitopes, recently identified HLA-C-restricted and well-studied HLA-B-restricted, were used. CMV infection plus the matching HLA type was flagged by public TCR beta signatures.

This clonotype was found many times. The antigen remains unidentified. TCRdb re-called the reads with MiXCR, one entry per CDR3 protein. The sample consists of 110,000 or so distinct CDR3 sequences, over 25% of them appearing once. General study results and limits: Of the TCR beta families, the public ones yielded a cumulative frequency that identified carriers of CMV plus the relevant HLA. HLA-C-restricted CMV clonotypes gave the most frequent clonotype in two of eight donors.

This sample comprised CD8+ T cells from cultured PBMCs, obtained from culture after CMV antigen stimulation. This TCR derives from a human donor in good health (CMV status not recorded). Some clones in this sample may be carry-over from other donors' samples.

The CDR3 is CASSQTGLPNSPLHF. The CDR3 DNA follows: TGTGCCAGCAGCCAGACGGGACTTCCGAATTCACCCCTCCACTTT. This sequence joins TRBV6-1 and TRBJ1-6, with a possible D match to TRBD1 (5 bases). The CDR3 loop spans 15 amino acids. The V gene's germline CDR1 is MNHNS and CDR2 SASEGT. The germline V and J ends were trimmed by 6 bases and 7 bases, with 16 bases remaining between them.